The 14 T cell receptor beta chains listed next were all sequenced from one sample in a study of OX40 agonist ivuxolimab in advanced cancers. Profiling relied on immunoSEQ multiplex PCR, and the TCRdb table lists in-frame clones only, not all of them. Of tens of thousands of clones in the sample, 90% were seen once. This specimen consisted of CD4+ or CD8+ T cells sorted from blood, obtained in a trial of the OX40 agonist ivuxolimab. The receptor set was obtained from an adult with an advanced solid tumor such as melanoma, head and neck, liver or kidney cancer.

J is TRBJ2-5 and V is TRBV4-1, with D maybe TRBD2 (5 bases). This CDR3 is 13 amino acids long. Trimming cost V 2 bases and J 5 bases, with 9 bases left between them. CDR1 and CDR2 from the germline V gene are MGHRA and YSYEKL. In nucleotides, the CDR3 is TGCGCCAGCAGCCAACTAGCCAGGGAGACCCAGTACTTC. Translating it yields CASSQLARETQYF.

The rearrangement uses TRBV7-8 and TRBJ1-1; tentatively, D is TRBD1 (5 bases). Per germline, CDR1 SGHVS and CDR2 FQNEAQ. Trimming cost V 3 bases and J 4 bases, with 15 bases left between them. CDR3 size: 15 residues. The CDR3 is CASSFERGKGTEAFF. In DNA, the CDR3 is TGTGCCAGCAGCTTCGAAAGGGGTAAAGGCACTGAAGCTTTCTTT.

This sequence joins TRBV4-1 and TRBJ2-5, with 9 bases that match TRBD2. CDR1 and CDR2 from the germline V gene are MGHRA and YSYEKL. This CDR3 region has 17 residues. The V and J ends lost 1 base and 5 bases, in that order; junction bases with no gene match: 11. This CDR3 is CASSQGASGGLSETQYF. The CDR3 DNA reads TGCGCCAGCAGCCAAGGTGCGAGCGGGGGGCTGTCGGAGACCCAGTACTTC.

The CDR3 spells CASRPSGGTEAFF. Here the CDR3 DNA reads TGTGCCAGCAGACCATCAGGGGGCACTGAAGCTTTCTTT. V usage is TRBV27 and J usage is TRBJ1-1; 7 bases agree with TRBD1. V shed 6 bases and J 4 bases; nucleotides not matched to a gene: 5. Germline CDR1 MNHEY, CDR2 SMNVEV (reference sequence). CDR3 length equals 13 residues.

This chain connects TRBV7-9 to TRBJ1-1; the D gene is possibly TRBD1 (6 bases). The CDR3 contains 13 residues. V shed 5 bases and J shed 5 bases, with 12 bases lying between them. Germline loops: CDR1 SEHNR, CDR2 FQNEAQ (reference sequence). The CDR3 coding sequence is TGTGCCAGCAGCCCGGTGCAGGGGACTGAAGCTTTCTTT. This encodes CASSPVQGTEAFF.

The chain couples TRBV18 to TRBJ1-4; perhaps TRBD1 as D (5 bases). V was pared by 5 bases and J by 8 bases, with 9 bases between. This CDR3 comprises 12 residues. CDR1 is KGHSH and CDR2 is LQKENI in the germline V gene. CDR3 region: CASSGTGEKLFF. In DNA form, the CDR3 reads TGTGCCAGCTCAGGGACCGGGGAAAAACTGTTTTTT.

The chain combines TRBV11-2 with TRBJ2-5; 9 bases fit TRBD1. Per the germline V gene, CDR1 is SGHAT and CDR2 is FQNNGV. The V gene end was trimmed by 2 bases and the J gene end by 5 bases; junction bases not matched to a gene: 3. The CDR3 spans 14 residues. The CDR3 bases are TGTGCCAGCAGCTTAAGGACAGGGGAGGAGACCCAGTACTTC. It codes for CASSLRTGEETQYF.

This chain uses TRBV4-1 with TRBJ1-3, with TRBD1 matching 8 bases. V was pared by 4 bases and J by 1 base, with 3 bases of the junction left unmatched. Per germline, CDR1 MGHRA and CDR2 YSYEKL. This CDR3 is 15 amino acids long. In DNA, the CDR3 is TGCGCCAGCAGCCTAGACAGGGGATCTGGAAACACCATATATTTT. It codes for CASSLDRGSGNTIYF.

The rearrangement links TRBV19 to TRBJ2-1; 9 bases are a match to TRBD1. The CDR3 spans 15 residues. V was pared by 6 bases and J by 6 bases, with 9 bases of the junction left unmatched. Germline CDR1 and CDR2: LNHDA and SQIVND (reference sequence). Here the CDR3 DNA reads TGTGCCAGTAGCGCCGGGACAGGGATTACCAATGAGCAGTTCTTC. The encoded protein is CASSAGTGITNEQFF.

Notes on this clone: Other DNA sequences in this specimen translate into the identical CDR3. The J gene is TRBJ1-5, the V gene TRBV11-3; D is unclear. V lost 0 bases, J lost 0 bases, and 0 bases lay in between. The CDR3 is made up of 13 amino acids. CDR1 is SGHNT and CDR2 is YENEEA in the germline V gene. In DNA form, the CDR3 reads TGTGCCAGCAGCTTAGATAGCAATCAGCCCCAGCATTTT. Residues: CASSLDSNQPQHF.

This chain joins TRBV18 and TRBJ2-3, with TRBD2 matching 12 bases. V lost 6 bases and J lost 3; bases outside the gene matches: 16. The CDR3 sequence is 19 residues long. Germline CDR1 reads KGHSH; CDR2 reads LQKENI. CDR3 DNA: TGTGCCAGCTCGACCCTTCCGGCTAGCGGGGGGGCCAGAACAGATACGCAGTATTTT. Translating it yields CASSTLPASGGARTDTQYF.

CDR3 DNA sequence: TGTGCCAGCTCTACCGGAGCAGGGGGGCCCACAGATACGCAGTATTTT. Protein product: CASSTGAGGPTDTQYF. The chain uses TRBV27 and TRBJ2-3, with a weak D call TRBD1 (7 bases). V was cut by 8 bases and J by 2 bases, with 20 bases left in between. Per the germline V gene, CDR1 is MNHEY and CDR2 is SMNVEV (reference sequence). The CDR3 loop spans 16 amino acids.

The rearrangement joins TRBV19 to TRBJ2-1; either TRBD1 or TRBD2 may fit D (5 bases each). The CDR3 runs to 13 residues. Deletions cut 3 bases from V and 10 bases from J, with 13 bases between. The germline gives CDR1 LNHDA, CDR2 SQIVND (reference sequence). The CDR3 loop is CASSIGEGPEQFF. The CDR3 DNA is TGTGCCAGTAGTATTGGAGAGGGACCGGAGCAGTTCTTC.

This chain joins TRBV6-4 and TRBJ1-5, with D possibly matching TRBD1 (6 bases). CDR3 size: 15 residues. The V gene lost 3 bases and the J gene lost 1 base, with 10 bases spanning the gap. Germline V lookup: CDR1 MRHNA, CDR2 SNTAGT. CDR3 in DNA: TGTGCCAGCAGTGAACAGGGTGGGAGCAATCAGCCCCAGCATTTT. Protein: CASSEQGGSNQPQHF.